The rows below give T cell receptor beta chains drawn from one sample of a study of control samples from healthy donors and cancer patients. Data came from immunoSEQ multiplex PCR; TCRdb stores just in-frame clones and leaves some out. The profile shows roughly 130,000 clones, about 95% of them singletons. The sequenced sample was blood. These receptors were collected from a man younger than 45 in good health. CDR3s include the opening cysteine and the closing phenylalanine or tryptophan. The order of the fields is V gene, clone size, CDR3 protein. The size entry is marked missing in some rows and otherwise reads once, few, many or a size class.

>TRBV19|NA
CASSMRLVGETQYF
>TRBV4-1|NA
CASSQVGQGKTGELFF
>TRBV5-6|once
CASSLPGTRRADTQYF
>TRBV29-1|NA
CSGAQAVGYGYTF
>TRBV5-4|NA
CASSLGVPNEKLFF
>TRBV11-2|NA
CASSFDQRTGNEKLFF
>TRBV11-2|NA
CASSPSTGTVKAFF
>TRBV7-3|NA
CASSLTGGVRPNEQFF
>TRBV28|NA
CASSTSRGLSYEQYF
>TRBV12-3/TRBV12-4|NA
CASNINDSPLHF
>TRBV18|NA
CASSPYRGGLTEAFF
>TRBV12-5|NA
CASGLGTGVNYGYTF
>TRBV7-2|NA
CASSAYGRGTGSYEQYF
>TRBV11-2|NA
CASSLISGALGDTQYF
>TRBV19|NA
CASSISAGLSNQPQHF
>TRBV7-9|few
CASSLQRYPNEQFF
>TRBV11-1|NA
CASSSRETQYF
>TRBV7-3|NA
CASSLSPGQRTEAFF
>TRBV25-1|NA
CASRLTLNTEAFF
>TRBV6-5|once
CASNAPGQVAYEQYF
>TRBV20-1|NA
CSGYTDTQYF
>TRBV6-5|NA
CASTPTGPTGELFF
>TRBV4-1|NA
CASSQTPGVSTWGYGYTF
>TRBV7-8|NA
CASSLVGLGNTIYF
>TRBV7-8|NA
CASSFTNQPRHF
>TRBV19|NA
CASSKGDLNTEAFF
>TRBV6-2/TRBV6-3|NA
CASSSFRGRSPDTQYF
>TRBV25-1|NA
CASSDSSYNEQFF
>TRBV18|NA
CASSLLGRANTEAFF
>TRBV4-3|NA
CASSQVTSGGHRSYEQYF
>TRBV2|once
CASSEKDYGYEQYF
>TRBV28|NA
CASSSRGGLKTQYF
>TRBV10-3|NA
CAISESGVGNQPQHF
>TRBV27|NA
CASTPGGYYGYTF
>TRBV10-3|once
CAISAATGAYNTIYF
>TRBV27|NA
CASSWASYNEQFF
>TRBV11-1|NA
CASSSMGTGIYEQYF
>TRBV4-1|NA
CASSQDLWGNQPQHF
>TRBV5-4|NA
CASSQDSSTNEKLFF
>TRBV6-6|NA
CASSYSGQGSGYTF
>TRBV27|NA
CASSSSETGQPQHF
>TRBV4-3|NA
CASSQDPTGFYNSPLHF
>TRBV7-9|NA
CASSAVNTLSNYGYTF
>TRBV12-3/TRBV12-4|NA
CASSLEQQPQHF
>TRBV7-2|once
CASSPRMGGSSGANVLTF
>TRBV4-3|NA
CASSQDRGGTYGYTF
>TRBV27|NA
CASGGALSGYTF
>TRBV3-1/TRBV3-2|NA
CASSQEIQGTGEQETQYF
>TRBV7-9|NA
CASSNDRGTDTQYF
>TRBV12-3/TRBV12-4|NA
CASRSGKHQPQHF
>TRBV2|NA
CASSLTSGGVPEQFF
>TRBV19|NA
CASRVWETGQPQHF